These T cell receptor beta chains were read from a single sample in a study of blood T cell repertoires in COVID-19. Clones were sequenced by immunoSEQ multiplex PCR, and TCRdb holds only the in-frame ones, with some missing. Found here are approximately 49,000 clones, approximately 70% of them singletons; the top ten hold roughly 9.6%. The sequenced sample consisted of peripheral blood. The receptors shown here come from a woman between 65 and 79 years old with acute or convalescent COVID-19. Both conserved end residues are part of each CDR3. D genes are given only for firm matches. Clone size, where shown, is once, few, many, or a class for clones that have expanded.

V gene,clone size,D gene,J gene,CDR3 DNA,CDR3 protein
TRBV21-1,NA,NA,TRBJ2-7,TGTGCCAGCAGCAAAAGGGGGCGGAAGGGGATAGACGAGCAGTACTTC,CASSKRGRKGIDEQYF
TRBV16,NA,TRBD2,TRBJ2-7,TGTGCCAGCAGCCCACCCGGGGAGGGTCGGCACGAGCAGTACTTC,CASSPPGEGRHEQYF
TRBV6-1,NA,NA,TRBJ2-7,TGTGCCAGCAGTGAACAGGGTTGGCCACCCTACGAGCAGTACTTC,CASSEQGWPPYEQYF
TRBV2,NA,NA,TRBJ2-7,TGTGCCAGCAGTGAGGAGTACGAGCAGTACTTC,CASSEEYEQYF
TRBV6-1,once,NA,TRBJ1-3,TGTGCCAGCAGTGAAGTGGCGGGGGTCTCTGGAAACACCATATATTTT,CASSEVAGVSGNTIYF
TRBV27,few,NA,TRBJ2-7,TGTGCCAGCAGTCAAGGGGTAATGTGGGGTAGCTCCTACGAGCAGTACTTC,CASSQGVMWGSSYEQYF
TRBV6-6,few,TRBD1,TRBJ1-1,TGTGCCAGCAGGCCGGGACAGGCGAACACTGAAGCTTTCTTT,CASRPGQANTEAFF
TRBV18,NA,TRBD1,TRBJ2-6,TGTGCCAGCTCACCCAGGACAGGGGGAACTGGGGCCAACGTCCTGACTTTC,CASSPRTGGTGANVLTF
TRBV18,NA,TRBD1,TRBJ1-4,TGTGCCAGCTCACCACCACAGGGGGGAAAACTGTTTTTT,CASSPPQGGKLFF
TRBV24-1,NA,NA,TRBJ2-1,TGTGCCACCAGTGATCTCTACAATGAGCAGTTCTTC,CATSDLYNEQFF
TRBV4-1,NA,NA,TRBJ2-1,TGCGCCAGCAGCCAAGTAGACTTATTTTCCTACAATGAGCAGTTCTTC,CASSQVDLFSYNEQFF
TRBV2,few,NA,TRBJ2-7,TGTGCCAGCAGAAGAATCCGGGGAAGGACCTACGAGCAGTACTTC,CASRRIRGRTYEQYF
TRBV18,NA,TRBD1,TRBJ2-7,TGTGCCAGCTCGCTCTCCTCGGGACAGGCCTACGAGCAGTACTTC,CASSLSSGQAYEQYF
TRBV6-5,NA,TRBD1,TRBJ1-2,TGTGCCAGCAGGGCCGGGACAGTATCCTATGGCTACACCTTC,CASRAGTVSYGYTF
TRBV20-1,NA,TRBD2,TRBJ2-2,TGCAGTGCTAGTGACCCTAGCGGGACCGGCGGGGAGCTGTTTTTT,CSASDPSGTGGELFF
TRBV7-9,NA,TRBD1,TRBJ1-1,TGTGCCAGCAGTGGACAGGGGAACACTGAAGCTTTCTTT,CASSGQGNTEAFF
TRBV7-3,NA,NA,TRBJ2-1,TGTGCCAGCAGCTTACTGGGGGCGGGCAATGAGCAGTTCTTC,CASSLLGAGNEQFF
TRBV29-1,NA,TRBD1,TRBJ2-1,TGCAGCGCCGGACTCCGGACAGGGGCCGATGAGCAGTTCTTC,CSAGLRTGADEQFF
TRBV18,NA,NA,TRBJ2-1,TGTGCCAGCTCGTTAGAGCGGGTCAGCTCCTACAATGAGCAGTTCTTC,CASSLERVSSYNEQFF
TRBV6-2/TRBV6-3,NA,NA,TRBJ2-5,TGTGCCAGCAGTTACACGGTTTATAATCCCCAGTACTTC,CASSYTVYNPQYF
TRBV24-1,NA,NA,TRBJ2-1,TGTGCCACCAGTGATGCGACTCACCTCGCGTACAATGAGCAGTTCTTC,CATSDATHLAYNEQFF
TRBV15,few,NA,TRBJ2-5,TGTGCCACCAGCAGAGCCGGGTCTGAGACCCAGTACTTC,CATSRAGSETQYF
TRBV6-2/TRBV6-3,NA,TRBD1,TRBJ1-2,TGTGCCAGCAGTTACGCGAGCTTCAGGGGGTTCTATGGCTACACCTTC,CASSYASFRGFYGYTF
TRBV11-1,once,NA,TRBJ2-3,TGTGCCAGCAGCCACCTTAGCGCAGATACGCAGTATTTT,CASSHLSADTQYF
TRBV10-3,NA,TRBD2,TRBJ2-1,TGTGCCATCAAGTCTAGCGGGGGGATCTACAATGAGCAGTTCTTC,CAIKSSGGIYNEQFF
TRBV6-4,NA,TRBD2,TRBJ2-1,TGTGCCAGCAGTGACTCGGGCGGGGGGGCTACCAATGAGCAGTTCTTC,CASSDSGGGATNEQFF
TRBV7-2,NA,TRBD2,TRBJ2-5,TGTGCCAGCACAACTAGCGGGGGGCTACAAGAGACCCAGTACTTC,CASTTSGGLQETQYF
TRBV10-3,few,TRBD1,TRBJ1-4,TGTGCCATCAGTGAGTCACCGCTCAGGGGGATGACTAATGAAAAACTGTTTTTT,CAISESPLRGMTNEKLFF
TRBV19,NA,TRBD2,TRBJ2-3,TGTGCCAGTACCCCAGCGGGATTCACAGATACGCAGTATTTT,CASTPAGFTDTQYF
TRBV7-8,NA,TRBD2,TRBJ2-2,TGTGCCAGCAACGGACTAGCGGGGCTCGGGGAGCTGTTTTTT,CASNGLAGLGELFF
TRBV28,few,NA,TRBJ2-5,TGTGCCAGCGGGCGGCGGGAAGGGGGCACAGCCCAAGAGACCCAGTACTTC,CASGRREGGTAQETQYF
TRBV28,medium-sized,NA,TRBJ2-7,TGTGCCAGCAGTTTAGGAACTGCGGGCGAGCAGTACTTC,CASSLGTAGEQYF
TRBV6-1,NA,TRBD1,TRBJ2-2,TGTGCCAGCAGTGAAGGTTGGGGGACAGTTAACACCGGGGAGCTGTTTTTT,CASSEGWGTVNTGELFF
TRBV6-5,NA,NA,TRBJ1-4,TGTGCCAGCCGGATGGGGCTTGATGAAAAACTGTTTTTT,CASRMGLDEKLFF
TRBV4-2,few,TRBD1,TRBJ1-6,TGTGCCAGCAGCCAAGAAGGGGGCAGGGGCTCCTATAATTCACCCCTCCACTTT,CASSQEGGRGSYNSPLHF
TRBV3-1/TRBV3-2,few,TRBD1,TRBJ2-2,TGTGCCAGCAGCCAACTCAGGGGGCGGGCGGAATCGAACACCGGGGAGCTGTTTTTT,CASSQLRGRAESNTGELFF
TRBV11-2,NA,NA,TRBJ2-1,TGTGCCAGCAGCTTAGGTTACGAGACCTACAATGAGCAGTTCTTC,CASSLGYETYNEQFF
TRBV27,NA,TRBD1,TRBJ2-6,TGTGCCAGCAGTTCCCAGGGGGCTGGGGCCAACGTCCTGACTTTC,CASSSQGAGANVLTF
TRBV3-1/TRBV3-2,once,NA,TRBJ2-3,TGTGCCAGCAGCCACATGGTGGTTCAGCGCCGGGGCACAGATACGCAGTATTTT,CASSHMVVQRRGTDTQYF
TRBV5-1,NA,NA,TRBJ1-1,TGCGCCAGCAGCTTGGCCGGGGGAGGTCTATCTGAAGCTTTCTTT,CASSLAGGGLSEAFF
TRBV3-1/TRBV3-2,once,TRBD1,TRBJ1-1,TGTGCCAGCAGCCAAGCCCCGGACAGGGACACTGAAGCTTTCTTT,CASSQAPDRDTEAFF
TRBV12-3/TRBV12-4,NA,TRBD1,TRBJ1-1,TGTGCCAGCAGTCCACAGGGGGGAGTTGAAGCTTTCTTT,CASSPQGGVEAFF
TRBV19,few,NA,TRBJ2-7,TGTGCCAGTAGTCCCCGAGCGGACCATTCCTACGAGCAGTACTTC,CASSPRADHSYEQYF
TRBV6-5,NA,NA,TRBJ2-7,TGTGCCAGCAGTCACGGGGAGTTCGAGCAGTACTTC,CASSHGEFEQYF
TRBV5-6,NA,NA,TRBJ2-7,TGTGCCAGCAGCTTCCGGGGAACCTACGAGCAGTACTTC,CASSFRGTYEQYF
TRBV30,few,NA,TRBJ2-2,TGTGCCTGGAGTGTAATGAGCACCGGGGAGCTGTTTTTT,CAWSVMSTGELFF
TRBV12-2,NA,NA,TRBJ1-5,TGTGCAAGTCGCCCTGGACAGTTTGATGATCAGCCCCAGCATTTT,CASRPGQFDDQPQHF
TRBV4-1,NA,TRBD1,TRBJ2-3,TGCGCCAGCAGCCTTTCCGGACAGGGCACAGATACGCAGTATTTT,CASSLSGQGTDTQYF
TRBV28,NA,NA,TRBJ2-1,TGTGCCAGCAGTTCAGGGGATGCGCTTGCCTACAATGAGCAGTTCTTC,CASSSGDALAYNEQFF
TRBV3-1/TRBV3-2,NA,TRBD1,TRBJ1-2,TGTGCCAGCAGCGGGGACAGGGAATTCTATGGCTACACCTTC,CASSGDREFYGYTF
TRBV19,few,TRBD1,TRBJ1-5,TGTGCCAGTAGTATAGTTGGCAGGGGGCGTCAGCCCCAGCATTTT,CASSIVGRGRQPQHF
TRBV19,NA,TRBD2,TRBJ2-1,TGTGCCAGTAGTTCCCCACTAGCGGGAGTCTTCGGCGAGCAGTTCTTC,CASSSPLAGVFGEQFF
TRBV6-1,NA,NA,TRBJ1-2,TGTGCCAGCAGTGAAGCCCAGAACTATGGCTACACCTTC,CASSEAQNYGYTF
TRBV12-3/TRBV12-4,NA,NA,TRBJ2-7,TGTGCCAGCAGGGCTGGACACACCTACGAGCAGTACTTC,CASRAGHTYEQYF
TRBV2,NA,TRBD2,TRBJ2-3,TGTGCCAGCAGTGAAGCGGCTAGCGGGAGTTCGTATTTT,CASSEAASGSSYF